The rows below give T cell receptor beta chains drawn from one sample of a study of T cells in Graves' hyperthyroidism and ophthalmopathy. TCRdb re-derived calls from the multiplex PCR reads in MiXCR, one entry per CDR3 protein. Found here are over 700,000 distinct CDR3 sequences, about 38% of them singletons; the top ten hold around 9.3%. Material for sequencing was blood. Receptors were obtained from a young man with Graves' hyperthyroidism. Each CDR3 is given with its conserved first and last residue. A D gene is named only where the DNA matches it firmly. Size tells how often a clone was seen (once, few, many) or the class of an expanded clone, and some rows leave it out.

j_call: TRBJ2-2; clone_size: once; d_call: TRBD2; v_call: TRBV29-1; cdr3_aa: CSLGLSGTGELFF
j_call: TRBJ2-7; clone_size: NA; d_call: NA; v_call: TRBV15; cdr3_aa: CATSRDWGRGPYEQYF
j_call: TRBJ2-2; clone_size: many; d_call: NA; v_call: TRBV24-1; cdr3_aa: CATSDNWSGELFF
j_call: TRBJ2-2; clone_size: NA; d_call: NA; v_call: TRBV7-9; cdr3_aa: CASSLVPGRTGELFF
j_call: TRBJ2-5; clone_size: NA; d_call: NA; v_call: TRBV9; cdr3_aa: CASSVDGSQGTQYF
j_call: TRBJ1-5; clone_size: many; d_call: NA; v_call: TRBV9; cdr3_aa: CASSATGSGQPQHF
j_call: TRBJ2-7; clone_size: NA; d_call: NA; v_call: TRBV7-2; cdr3_aa: CASSWTPEGEQYF
j_call: TRBJ1-4; clone_size: few; d_call: NA; v_call: TRBV7-9; cdr3_aa: CASSLEGVEKLFF
j_call: TRBJ2-7; clone_size: NA; d_call: NA; v_call: TRBV14; cdr3_aa: CASSQDGPAWEQYF
j_call: TRBJ1-6; clone_size: many; d_call: NA; v_call: TRBV7-8; cdr3_aa: CASSLASDRSNSPLHF
j_call: TRBJ1-5; clone_size: NA; d_call: NA; v_call: TRBV15; cdr3_aa: CATSLLDQPQHF
j_call: TRBJ2-5; clone_size: once; d_call: NA; v_call: TRBV7-6; cdr3_aa: CASSSAGSQPQYF
j_call: TRBJ2-7; clone_size: NA; d_call: TRBD2; v_call: TRBV6-5; cdr3_aa: CASSYSGLADYEQYF
j_call: TRBJ1-1; clone_size: once; d_call: TRBD1; v_call: TRBV6-5; cdr3_aa: CASSYGAYSGGESEAFF
j_call: TRBJ2-5; clone_size: many; d_call: NA; v_call: TRBV15; cdr3_aa: CATSRFGETQYF
j_call: TRBJ1-4; clone_size: few; d_call: NA; v_call: TRBV6-1; cdr3_aa: CASRSRGRPATNEKLFF
j_call: TRBJ2-7; clone_size: few; d_call: NA; v_call: TRBV2; cdr3_aa: CATSATAGVYEQYF
j_call: TRBJ2-5; clone_size: few; d_call: TRBD2; v_call: TRBV7-2; cdr3_aa: CASRRLAGFQETQYF
j_call: TRBJ2-7; clone_size: NA; d_call: TRBD1; v_call: TRBV20-1; cdr3_aa: CSGTGTEAYEQYF
j_call: TRBJ1-5; clone_size: NA; d_call: NA; v_call: TRBV24-1; cdr3_aa: CATSDAKPGAHSNQPQHF
j_call: TRBJ2-5; clone_size: few; d_call: TRBD1; v_call: TRBV6-1; cdr3_aa: CASRTRTGGQTQYF
j_call: TRBJ2-5; clone_size: NA; d_call: TRBD1; v_call: TRBV29-1; cdr3_aa: CSVDPGQRGRMETQYF
j_call: TRBJ2-2; clone_size: few; d_call: NA; v_call: TRBV2; cdr3_aa: CASSPLGGLNTGELFF
j_call: TRBJ1-6; clone_size: few; d_call: TRBD1; v_call: TRBV20-1; cdr3_aa: CSAQTGGGNSPLHF
j_call: TRBJ1-6; clone_size: NA; d_call: NA; v_call: TRBV7-2; cdr3_aa: CASSRGGRPSNSPLHF
j_call: TRBJ1-1; clone_size: NA; d_call: NA; v_call: TRBV7-6; cdr3_aa: CASSLEGPDTEASF
j_call: TRBJ2-7; clone_size: NA; d_call: NA; v_call: TRBV20-1; cdr3_aa: CSASGAPGHPKEQYF
j_call: TRBJ1-5; clone_size: NA; d_call: NA; v_call: TRBV7-2; cdr3_aa: CASSSGLRQPQHF
j_call: TRBJ2-1; clone_size: NA; d_call: TRBD2; v_call: TRBV7-6; cdr3_aa: CASSPFLAGTYNEQFF
j_call: TRBJ2-7; clone_size: NA; d_call: TRBD2; v_call: TRBV20-1; cdr3_aa: CSATFGTSGYEQYF
j_call: TRBJ1-3; clone_size: NA; d_call: NA; v_call: TRBV20-1; cdr3_aa: CSARDRQTNTIYF
j_call: TRBJ1-5; clone_size: NA; d_call: NA; v_call: TRBV6-1; cdr3_aa: CASSETGVQPQHF
j_call: TRBJ1-5; clone_size: NA; d_call: TRBD1; v_call: TRBV6-6; cdr3_aa: CASRRGQRNQPQHF
j_call: TRBJ1-5; clone_size: NA; d_call: NA; v_call: TRBV28; cdr3_aa: CASSGPLKNPQHF
j_call: TRBJ1-4; clone_size: once; d_call: NA; v_call: TRBV6-5; cdr3_aa: CASSYLGSTNEKLFF
j_call: TRBJ1-6; clone_size: NA; d_call: NA; v_call: TRBV5-6; cdr3_aa: CASSFLGGNSPLHF
j_call: TRBJ1-2; clone_size: NA; d_call: NA; v_call: TRBV6-2/TRBV6-3; cdr3_aa: CASLPLRHHGYTF
j_call: TRBJ2-7; clone_size: NA; d_call: NA; v_call: TRBV7-9; cdr3_aa: CASSLAPPWDATYEQYF
j_call: TRBJ1-2; clone_size: NA; d_call: TRBD1; v_call: TRBV2; cdr3_aa: CASSYAEQGNYGYTF
j_call: TRBJ2-7; clone_size: NA; d_call: TRBD1; v_call: TRBV2; cdr3_aa: CASSGETGGHEQYF
j_call: TRBJ2-7; clone_size: many; d_call: NA; v_call: TRBV10-3; cdr3_aa: CAISDPTGRSYEQYF
j_call: TRBJ2-7; clone_size: NA; d_call: TRBD1; v_call: TRBV11-3; cdr3_aa: CASRNPRGRYEQYF
j_call: TRBJ2-6; clone_size: NA; d_call: TRBD1; v_call: TRBV20-1; cdr3_aa: CSAGGQGANVLTF
j_call: TRBJ2-7; clone_size: few; d_call: TRBD2; v_call: TRBV2; cdr3_aa: CASILSGGFSYEQYF